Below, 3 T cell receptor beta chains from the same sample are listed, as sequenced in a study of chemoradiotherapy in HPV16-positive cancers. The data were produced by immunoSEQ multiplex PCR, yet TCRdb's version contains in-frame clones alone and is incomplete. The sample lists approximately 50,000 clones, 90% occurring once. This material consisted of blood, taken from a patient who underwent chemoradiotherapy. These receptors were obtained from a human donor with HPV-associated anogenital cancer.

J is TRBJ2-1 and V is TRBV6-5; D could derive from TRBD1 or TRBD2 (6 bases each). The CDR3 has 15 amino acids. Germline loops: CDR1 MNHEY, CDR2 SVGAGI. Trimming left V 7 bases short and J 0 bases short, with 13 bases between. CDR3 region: CASMGGRHSYNEQFF. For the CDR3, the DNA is TGTGCCAGCATGGGGGGCCGTCACTCCTACAATGAGCAGTTCTTC.

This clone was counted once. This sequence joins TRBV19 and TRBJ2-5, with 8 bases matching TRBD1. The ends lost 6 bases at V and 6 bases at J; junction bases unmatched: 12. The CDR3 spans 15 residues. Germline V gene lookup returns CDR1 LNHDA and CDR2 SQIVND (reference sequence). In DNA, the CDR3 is TGTGCCAGTAGCACCCCTTCCACAGGGGGGAAGACCCAGTACTTC. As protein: CASSTPSTGGKTQYF.

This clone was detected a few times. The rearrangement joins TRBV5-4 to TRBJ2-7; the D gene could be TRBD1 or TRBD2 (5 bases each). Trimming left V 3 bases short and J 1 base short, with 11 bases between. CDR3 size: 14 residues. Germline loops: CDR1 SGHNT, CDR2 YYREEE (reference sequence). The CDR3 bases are TGTGCCAGCAGCTCTGGGACCGAATCCTACGAGCAGTACTTC. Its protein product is CASSSGTESYEQYF. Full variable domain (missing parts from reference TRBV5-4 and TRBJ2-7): ETGVTQSPTHLIKTRGQQVTLRCSSQSGHNTVSWYQQALGQGPQFIFQYYREEENGRGNFPPRFSGLQFPNYSSELNVNALELDDSALYLCASSSGTESYEQYFGPGTRLTVT.